The 10 T cell receptor beta chains reported below all come from one sample, sequenced in a study of T-cell memory formation after mild COVID-19. MiXCR, run by TCRdb on the 5' RACE reads, gives a single entry per CDR3 protein. The table records roughly 310,000 distinct CDR3 sequences, 15% of them present only once. The sequenced material came from PBMCs or a T cell subset sorted from them (not recorded which). These receptors were obtained from a man between 18 and 35 years old who had mild COVID-19 (a few samples of this study predate the infection). Cell type and time point are not known.

The genes are TRBV7-2 and TRBJ2-7; D call uncertain. Germline CDR1 and CDR2: SGHTA and FQGNSA. This CDR3 region has 14 residues. V was shortened by 1 base and J by 5 bases, with 12 bases between the two germline ends. The CDR3 nucleotides read TGTGCCAGCAGCTTAGAAGTGGGTAGAGACGAGCAGTACGTC. It is translated as CASSLEVGRDEQYV.

This clonotype was seen more than once but under ten times. The chain is built from TRBV18 and TRBJ2-3; D remains ambiguous. The germline V gene encodes CDR1 KGHSH and CDR2 LQKENI. Trimming cost V 6 bases and J 6 bases, with 16 bases left between them. The CDR3 totals 14 residues. DNA for the CDR3: TGTGCCAGCTCTCCCCAGTCGACGACCGATACGCAGTATTTT. This sequence encodes CASSPQSTTDTQYF. Full variable domain (rest looked up from reference TRBV18 and TRBJ2-3): NAGVMQNPRHLVRRRGQEARLRCSPMKGHSHVYWYRQLPEEGLKFMVYLQKENIIDESGMPKERFSAEFPKEGPSILRIQQVVRGDSAAYFCASSPQSTTDTQYFGPGTRLTVL.

The genes are TRBV5-1 and TRBJ2-5; the match to TRBD1 covers 10 bases. Germline CDR1 reads SGHRS; CDR2 reads YFSETQ. Germline trimming cut 1 base from V and 4 bases from J; bases unmatched to any gene: 4. The CDR3 sequence is 15 residues long. The CDR3 is CASSLSGTGAETQYF. In DNA form, the CDR3 reads TGCGCCAGCAGCTTGTCCGGGACAGGGGCAGAGACCCAGTACTTC.

Here the CDR3 reads CASTNGRTGNYGYTF. The DNA for the CDR3 is TGTGCCAGCACCAACGGTCGGACAGGGAACTATGGCTACACCTTC. This rearrangement joins TRBV6-6 to TRBJ1-2, with TRBD1 identical over 8 bases. The V gene end was trimmed by 7 bases and the J gene end by 2 bases; junction bases not matched to a gene: 9. This CDR3 is built from 15 residues. The V gene's germline CDR1 is MNHNY and CDR2 SVGAGI (reference sequence).

J is TRBJ2-5 and V is TRBV18; 7 bases are shared with TRBD1. This CDR3 has 16 residues. Germline V CDR1 and CDR2: KGHSH, LQKENI. The ends lost 3 bases at V and 7 bases at J; junction bases unmatched: 14. DNA of the CDR3: TGTGCCAGCTCACCGAGTTCAACAGGGGCCTTGGGGACCCAGTACTTC. Translation gives CASSPSSTGALGTQYF.

This chain uses TRBV6-1 with TRBJ1-6; D not resolved. Between the trimmed V and J ends, which lost 7 bases and 15 bases, there was a span of 19 bases. The CDR3 length is 13 residues. Germline loops: CDR1 MNHNS, CDR2 SASEGT. CDR3 sequence (DNA): TGTGCCAGCACCACAGACGGCCGGTCCTTCCTCCACTTT. This gives the protein CASTTDGRSFLHF.

The chain recombines TRBV6-6 with TRBJ2-5; D ambiguous. This CDR3 is built from 14 residues. Trimming took 2 bases from V and 5 from J, leaving 12 bases between them. From germline, CDR1 is MNHNY and CDR2 SVGAGI (reference sequence). The CDR3 bases are TGTGCCAGCAGTTACCTCTGGGTCCGGGAGACCCAGTACTTC. Translating it yields CASSYLWVRETQYF.

A few counts support this clonotype. The J gene is TRBJ2-5, the V gene TRBV7-2; D perhaps matches TRBD1 (6 bases). V was pared by 2 bases and J by 6 bases, with 13 bases between. Germline V gene sequence: CDR1 SGHTA, CDR2 FQGNSA. The CDR3 consists of 14 residues. DNA of the CDR3: TGTGCCAGCAGCTTACCCGACAGGAGGCAGACCCAGTACTTC. Amino acid sequence: CASSLPDRRQTQYF.

The J gene is TRBJ1-1, the V gene TRBV5-1, with D perhaps TRBD1 (6 bases). Germline-derived CDR1 and CDR2 are SGHRS and YFSETQ. Trimming shortened V by 7 bases and J by 1 base, and 11 bases separated the two germline ends. The CDR3 has 13 residues. The chain's CDR3 is CASGEQGNTEAFF. Here the CDR3 DNA reads TGCGCCAGCGGGGAACAGGGGAACACTGAAGCTTTCTTT. Full variable domain (remainder filled in from reference TRBV5-1 and TRBJ1-1): KAGVTQTPRYLIKTRGQQVTLSCSPISGHRSVSWYQQTPGQGLQFLFEYFSETQRNKGNFPGRFSGRQFSNSRSEMNVSTLELGDSALYLCASGEQGNTEAFFGQGTRLTVV.

In its sample, this clonotype was seen many times. The genes are TRBV3-1 and TRBJ2-5, with 9 bases fitting TRBD1. The CDR3 consists of 16 residues. With 6 bases clipped from V and 3 bases from J, the junction kept 11 bases outside the gene matches. Germline V gene sequence: CDR1 LGHDT, CDR2 YNNKEL (reference sequence). CDR3 protein: CASRDRRDRAKETQYF. As DNA, the CDR3 is TGTGCCAGCAGAGATCGTCGGGACAGGGCGAAAGAGACCCAGTACTTC.